This T cell receptor (beta chain) was captured in a study of cytomegalovirus exposure and HLA in healthy donors. Whole-study findings and limits: In vitro, a few CMV-associated chains proved specific for CMV antigens. Roughly uniform sequencing depth across donors was assumed, possibly incorrectly.

To note about this clone: The antigen is not known. At one boundary the junction diverges from the germline segment, which might be a read error.

The study ran its PCR with 60 Vbeta and 13 Jbeta primers. Method: immunoSEQ multiplex PCR; TCRdb's copy keeps in-frame clones and lacks some. The table lists about 200,000 clones, around 79% of them singletons, with approximately 4% in the top ten. Sequencing input: PBMCs. The clonotype originates from a woman in her 30s in good health and CMV-seropositive.

CDR3 sequence (DNA): TGTTCCAGCAGCCAAAGGTCCCGGGACATTAACACTGAAGCTTTCTTT. This translates into CSSSQRSRDINTEAFF. The chain combines TRBV7-9 with TRBJ1-1, with TRBD1 as a possible D gene (6 bases). From germline, CDR1 is SEHNR and CDR2 FQNEAQ (reference sequence). The CDR3 has 16 residues.